The clone carrying this TCR beta chain was seen a handful of times. The antigen remains unidentified. The sample originates from a study of regulatory T cells in long-lasting Graves disease. Overall study findings and caveats: Persistent patients shared more public clonotypes (approximately 2,700) than newly diagnosed patients (about 1,000). Persistent cases favored TRBV28, TRBJ1-2 and TRBJ2-5.

The CDR3 sequence is 16 residues long. CDR1 MNHEY and CDR2 SVGAGI come from the germline V gene. V shed 0 bases and J shed 0 bases, with 8 bases lying between them. Time point here: newly diagnosed GD, antithyroid drugs for less than 3 months. Extracted RNA from PBMCs served as the source of the TCR library. iRepertoire HTBI primers and Arm-PCR of CDR3 regions built TCR beta libraries. TCRdb redid the calling of the multiplex PCR reads with MiXCR, one entry per CDR3 protein. Among some 600,000 distinct CDR3 sequences listed, 15% to 20% were seen once. The data also belong to a second study, concerning T cells in Graves' hyperthyroidism and ophthalmopathy. That source adds: Patients were excluded for uncontrolled infection, other autoimmune disease, pregnancy or lactation. The HTBI set primed first-round TCR CDR3 RT-PCR.

Sample: peripheral blood mononuclear cells (PBMCs), taken at new diagnosis, from a patient treated with antithyroid drugs. This chain connects TRBV6-5 to TRBJ2-2; D gene ambiguous. The TCR sequence derives from a man in his late teens or twenties with Graves disease. The CDR3 sequence is CASSYSPTSNTGELFF. The CDR3 nucleotides read TGTGCCAGCAGTTACTCTCCCACTTCGAACACCGGGGAGCTGTTTTTT.